The sequence of this T cell receptor (beta chain) was determined in a study of response to subunit inactivated influenza vaccine. V lost 1 base to trimming and J lost 5 bases; unmatched junction nucleotides: 7. The CDR3 totals 15 residues. Germline CDR1 and CDR2: SGHRS and YFSETQ. Each CDR3 protein is one row after TCRdb ran MiXCR on the RT-PCR reads. The sample lists fewer than 700,000 distinct CDR3 sequences; under 15% were seen once. This chain connects TRBV5-1 to TRBJ2-7, with 9 bases identical to TRBD2. The receptor was isolated from a man in his fifties who received an inactivated influenza vaccine. This sample comprised PBMCs from blood, obtained around seven weeks after vaccination. The CDR3, as DNA: TGCGCCAGCAGCTTGAGCGGGGGGCGACACAACGAGCAGTACTTC. Translating gives CASSLSGGRHNEQYF.